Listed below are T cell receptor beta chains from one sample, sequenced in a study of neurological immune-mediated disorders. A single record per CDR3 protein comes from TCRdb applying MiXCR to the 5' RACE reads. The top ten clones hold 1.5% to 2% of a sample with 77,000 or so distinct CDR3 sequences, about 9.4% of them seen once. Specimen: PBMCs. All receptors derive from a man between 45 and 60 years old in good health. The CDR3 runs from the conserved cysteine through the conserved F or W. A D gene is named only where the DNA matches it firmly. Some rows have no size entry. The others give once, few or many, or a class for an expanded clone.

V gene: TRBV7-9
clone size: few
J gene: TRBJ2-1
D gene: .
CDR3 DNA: TGTGCCAGCAGCTCCGGCTTCAAGCCCAATGAGCAGTTCTTC
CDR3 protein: CASSSGFKPNEQFF

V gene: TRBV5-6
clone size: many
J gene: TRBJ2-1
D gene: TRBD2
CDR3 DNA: TGTGCCAGCAGCTTGACCCGGGGGGGCCGAAATGAGCAGTTCTTC
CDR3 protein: CASSLTRGGRNEQFF

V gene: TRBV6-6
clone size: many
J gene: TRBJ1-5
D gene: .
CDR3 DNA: TGTGCCAGCAAACGAGGGGCGGCGGGTCAGCCCCAGCATTTT
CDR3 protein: CASKRGAAGQPQHF

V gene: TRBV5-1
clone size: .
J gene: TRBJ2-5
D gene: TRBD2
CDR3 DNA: TGCGCCAGCAGCCCGGGAGGGCTTGGGGAGACCCAGTACTTC
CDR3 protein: CASSPGGLGETQYF

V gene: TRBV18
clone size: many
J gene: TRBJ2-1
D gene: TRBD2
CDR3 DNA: TGTGCCAGCTCACCACCAGCTAGCGGGGGGTCCAATGAGCAGTTCTTC
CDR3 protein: CASSPPASGGSNEQFF

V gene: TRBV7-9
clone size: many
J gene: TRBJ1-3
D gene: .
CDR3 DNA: TGTGCCAGCAGCTACGGGGTCAGCTCTGGAAACACCATATATTTT
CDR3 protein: CASSYGVSSGNTIYF

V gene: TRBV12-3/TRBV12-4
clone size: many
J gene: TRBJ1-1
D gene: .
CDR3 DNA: TGTGCCAGCAGCTCTCCCACAGACACCGGGATCCCTTTCTTT
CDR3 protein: CASSSPTDTGIPFF

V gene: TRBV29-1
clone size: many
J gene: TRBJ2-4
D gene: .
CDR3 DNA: TGCAGCGTTGAAACGGGGAGCATTCAGTACTTC
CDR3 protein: CSVETGSIQYF

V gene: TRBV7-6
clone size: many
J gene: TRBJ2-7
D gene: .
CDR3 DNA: TGTGCCAGCAGCTTATTTCCCCAAACAGGCTCAAGCTCCTACGAGCAGTACTTC
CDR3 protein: CASSLFPQTGSSSYEQYF

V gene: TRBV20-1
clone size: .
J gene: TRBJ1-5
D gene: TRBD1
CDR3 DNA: TGCAGTGCTTTCCCGGACAGGGGGCTTAGCAATCAGCCCCAGCATTTT
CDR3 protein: CSAFPDRGLSNQPQHF

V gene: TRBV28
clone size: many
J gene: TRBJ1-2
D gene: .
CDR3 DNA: TGTGCCAGCAGCTTGGACGGACCTACCTATGGCTACACCTTC
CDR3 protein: CASSLDGPTYGYTF

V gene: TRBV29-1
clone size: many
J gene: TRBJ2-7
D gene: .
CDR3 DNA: TGCAGCGCCACGGCACCGGGCGAGCAGTACTTC
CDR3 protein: CSATAPGEQYF

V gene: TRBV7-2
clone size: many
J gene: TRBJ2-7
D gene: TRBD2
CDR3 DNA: TGTGCCAGCAGCCCCCCAGCGGGAGTGGGGGAGCAGTACTTC
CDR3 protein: CASSPPAGVGEQYF

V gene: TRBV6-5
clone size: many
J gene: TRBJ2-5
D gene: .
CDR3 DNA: TGTGCCAGCGGGAGGGGGCGGGAAGAGACCCAGTACTTC
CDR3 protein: CASGRGREETQYF

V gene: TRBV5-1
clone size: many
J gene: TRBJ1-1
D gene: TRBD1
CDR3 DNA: TGCGCCAGCAGCTTGGGACAGGGATACGGCACTGAAGCTTTCTTT
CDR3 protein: CASSLGQGYGTEAFF

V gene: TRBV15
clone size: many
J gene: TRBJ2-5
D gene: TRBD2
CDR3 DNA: TGTGCCACCAGCAGAGGACTAGCGGGAGGGGCAGAGACCCAGTACTTC
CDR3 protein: CATSRGLAGGAETQYF

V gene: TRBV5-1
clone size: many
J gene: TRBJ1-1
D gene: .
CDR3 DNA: TGCGCCAGCAGAGAGAACACTGAAGCTTTCTTT
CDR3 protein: CASRENTEAFF

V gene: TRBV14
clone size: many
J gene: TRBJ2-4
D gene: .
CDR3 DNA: TGTGCCAGCAGCCAAGTAAACGGCGGGGCCAAAAACATTCAGTACTTC
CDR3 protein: CASSQVNGGAKNIQYF

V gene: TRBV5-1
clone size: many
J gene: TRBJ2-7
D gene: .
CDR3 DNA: TGCGCCAGCAGCTTGAAGATGGAGACGTACGAGCAGTACTTC
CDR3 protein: CASSLKMETYEQYF

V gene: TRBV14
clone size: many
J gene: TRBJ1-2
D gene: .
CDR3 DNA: TGTGCCAGCAGCCCTCGAGTGAGGGATGGCTACACCTTC
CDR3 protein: CASSPRVRDGYTF

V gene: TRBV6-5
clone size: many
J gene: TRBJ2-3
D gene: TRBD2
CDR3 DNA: TGTGCCAGCAGCCCCGGGACTAGTTGGGACACGCAGTATTTT
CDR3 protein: CASSPGTSWDTQYF

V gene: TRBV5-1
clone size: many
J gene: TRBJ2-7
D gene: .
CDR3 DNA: TGCGCCAGCAGCTTGGGGGAAGCCCAGGGCGAGCAGTACTTC
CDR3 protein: CASSLGEAQGEQYF

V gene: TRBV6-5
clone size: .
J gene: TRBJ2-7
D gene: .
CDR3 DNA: TGTGCCAGCAGTAGACAGGGGGCCCTAGCGGGAGTGATTCACGAGCAGTACTTC
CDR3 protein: CASSRQGALAGVIHEQYF

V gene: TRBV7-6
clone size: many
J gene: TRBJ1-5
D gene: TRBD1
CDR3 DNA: TGTGCCAGCAGCGGAGCAGGGGGAAATAGCAATCAGCCCCAGCATTTT
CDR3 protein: CASSGAGGNSNQPQHF

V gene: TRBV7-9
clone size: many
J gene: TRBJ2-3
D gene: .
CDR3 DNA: TGTGCCAGCAGATTCGTTCGTGAAGATACGCAGTATTTT
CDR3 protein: CASRFVREDTQYF

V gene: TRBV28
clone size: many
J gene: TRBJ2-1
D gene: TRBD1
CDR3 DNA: TGTGCCAGCAGTTTAAGGGGGCAGGAGCAGTTCTTC
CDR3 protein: CASSLRGQEQFF

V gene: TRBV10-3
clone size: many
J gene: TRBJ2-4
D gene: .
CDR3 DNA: TGTGCCATCAGTGACAGGGTAGCCAAAAACATTCAGTACTTC
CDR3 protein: CAISDRVAKNIQYF

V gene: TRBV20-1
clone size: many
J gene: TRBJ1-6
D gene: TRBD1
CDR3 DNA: TGCAGTGCCGGGCGGGACAGCAATAATTCACCCCTCCACTTT
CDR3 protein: CSAGRDSNNSPLHF

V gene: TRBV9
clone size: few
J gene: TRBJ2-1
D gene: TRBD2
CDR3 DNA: TGTGCCAGCAGCGTCAGGCGGGGGGGCTACAATGAGCAGTTCTTC
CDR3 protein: CASSVRRGGYNEQFF

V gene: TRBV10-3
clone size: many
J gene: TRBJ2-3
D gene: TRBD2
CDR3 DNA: TGTGCCGTCCGGACTAGCGGCACAGATACGCAGTATTTT
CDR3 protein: CAVRTSGTDTQYF

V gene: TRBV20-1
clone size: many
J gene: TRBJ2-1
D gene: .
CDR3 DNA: TGCAGTGCTAGAGGTTTCCGGGACTTCACCTACAATGAGCAGTTCTTC
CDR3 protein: CSARGFRDFTYNEQFF

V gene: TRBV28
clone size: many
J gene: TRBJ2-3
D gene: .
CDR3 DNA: TGTGCCAGCACGGGGCCAAACACAGATACGCAGTATTTT
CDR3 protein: CASTGPNTDTQYF

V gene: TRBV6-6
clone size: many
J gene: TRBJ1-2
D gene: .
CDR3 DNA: TGTGCCAGCAGTTACTCCGGGGAAGGCTACACCTTC
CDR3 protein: CASSYSGEGYTF

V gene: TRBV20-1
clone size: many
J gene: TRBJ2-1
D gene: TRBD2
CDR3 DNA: TGCAGTGGGACCGGGCCTCTAGCGGGGGGGCCAAATGAGCAGTTCTTC
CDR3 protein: CSGTGPLAGGPNEQFF

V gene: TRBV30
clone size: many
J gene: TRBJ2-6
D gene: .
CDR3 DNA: TGTGCCTGGACCCGGAATTCTGGGGCCAACGTCCTGACTTTC
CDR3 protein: CAWTRNSGANVLTF

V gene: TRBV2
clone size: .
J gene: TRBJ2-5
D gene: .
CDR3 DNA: TGTGCCAGCAGCGTCTTAGAGACCCAGTACTTC
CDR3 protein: CASSVLETQYF

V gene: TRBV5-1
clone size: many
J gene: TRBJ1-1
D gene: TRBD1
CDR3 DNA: TGCGCCAGCACCAGGACAGGGTTGAACACTGAAGCTTTCTTT
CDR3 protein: CASTRTGLNTEAFF

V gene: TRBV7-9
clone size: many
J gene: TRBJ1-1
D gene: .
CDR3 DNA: TGTGCCAGCAGGATCCAGTCAGGGACTGAAGCTTTCTTT
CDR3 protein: CASRIQSGTEAFF

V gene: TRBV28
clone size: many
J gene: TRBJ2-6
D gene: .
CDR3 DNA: TGTGCCAGCGGACCTACAGGGAGGACTGGGGCCAACGTCCTGACTTTC
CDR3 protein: CASGPTGRTGANVLTF

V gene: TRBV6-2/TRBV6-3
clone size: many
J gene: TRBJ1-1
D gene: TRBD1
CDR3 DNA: TGTGCCAGCAGCCGATCCCGAACAGGGGACACTGAAGCTTTCTTT
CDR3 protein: CASSRSRTGDTEAFF

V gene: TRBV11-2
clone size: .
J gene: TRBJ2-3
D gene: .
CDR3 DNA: TGTGCCAGCAGCTCCCTCGCCGTAGATACGCAGTATTTT
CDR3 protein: CASSSLAVDTQYF

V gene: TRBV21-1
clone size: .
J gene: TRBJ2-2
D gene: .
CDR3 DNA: TGTGCCAGCAGCACCGGGACAATTGGCGGGGAGCTGTTTTTT
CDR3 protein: CASSTGTIGGELFF

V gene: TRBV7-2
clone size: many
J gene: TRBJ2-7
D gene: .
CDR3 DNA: TGTGCCAGCAGCCCCCGGGCAGAGTCCTACGAGCAGTACTTC
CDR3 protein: CASSPRAESYEQYF

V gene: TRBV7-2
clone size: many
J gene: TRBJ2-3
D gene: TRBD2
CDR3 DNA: TGTGCCAGCAGCCCCGGACTAGCGGAGACAGATACGCAGTATTTT
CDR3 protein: CASSPGLAETDTQYF

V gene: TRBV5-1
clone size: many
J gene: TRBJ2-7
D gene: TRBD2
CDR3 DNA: TGCGCCAGCAGCTTGGCGGGCGGGTCGGGAGGTACCTACGAGCAGTACTTC
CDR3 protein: CASSLAGGSGGTYEQYF

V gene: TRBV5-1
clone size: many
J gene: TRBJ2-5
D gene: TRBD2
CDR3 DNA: TGCGCCAGCAGCCCTGGGACTAGCGGGGAAGAGACCCAGTACTTC
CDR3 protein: CASSPGTSGEETQYF

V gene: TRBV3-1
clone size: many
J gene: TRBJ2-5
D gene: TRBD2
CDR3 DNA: TGTGCCAGCAGCCAAGGCTCAGCGGGGGGGCGGGAGACCCAGTACTTC
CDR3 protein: CASSQGSAGGRETQYF

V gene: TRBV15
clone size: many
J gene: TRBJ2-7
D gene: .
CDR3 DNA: TGTGCCACCAGCAGAGCGGGCTCCTACGAGCAGTACTTC
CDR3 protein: CATSRAGSYEQYF

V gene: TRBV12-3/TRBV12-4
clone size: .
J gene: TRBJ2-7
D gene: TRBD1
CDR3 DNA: TGTGCCAGCAGCGAAACCGGGACAGGACGCCACGAGCAGTACTTC
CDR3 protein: CASSETGTGRHEQYF

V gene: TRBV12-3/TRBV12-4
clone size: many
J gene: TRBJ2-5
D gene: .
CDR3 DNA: TGTGCCAGCAGTTTAAAGGTAGAAGAGACCCAGTACTTC
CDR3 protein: CASSLKVEETQYF

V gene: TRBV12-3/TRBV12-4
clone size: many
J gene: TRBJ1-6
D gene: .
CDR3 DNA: TGTGCCAGCACTATAAACCCTAATTCACCCCTCCACTTT
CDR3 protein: CASTINPNSPLHF

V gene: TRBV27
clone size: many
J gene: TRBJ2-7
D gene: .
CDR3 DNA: TGTGCCAGCAGCCCGTCCTGGGCAGATCCCTACGAGCAGTACTTC
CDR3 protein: CASSPSWADPYEQYF

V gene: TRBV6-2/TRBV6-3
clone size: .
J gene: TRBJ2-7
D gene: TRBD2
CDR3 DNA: TGTGCCAGCAGTTACGACTCTAGCGGGAGCCACGAGCAGTACTTC
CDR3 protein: CASSYDSSGSHEQYF

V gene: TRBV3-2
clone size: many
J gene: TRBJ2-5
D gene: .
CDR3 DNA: TGTGCCAGCAGCCTAACCTGGGACAGGGGGCGGGAGACCCAGTACTTC
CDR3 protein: CASSLTWDRGRETQYF

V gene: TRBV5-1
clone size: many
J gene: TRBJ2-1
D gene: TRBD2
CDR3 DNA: TGCGCCAGCACCGAAACAGAGCGGGGAATTTCCAATGAGCAGTTCTTC
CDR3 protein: CASTETERGISNEQFF

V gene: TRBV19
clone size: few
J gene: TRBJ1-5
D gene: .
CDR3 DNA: TGTGCCAGTAGTATTCAAGGCACGGCGGGGCCCCAGCATTTT
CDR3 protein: CASSIQGTAGPQHF

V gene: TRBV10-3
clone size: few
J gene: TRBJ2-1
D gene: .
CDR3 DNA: TGTGCCATCAGTGAGTCCCCGGCTCATGAGCAGTTCTTC
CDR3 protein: CAISESPAHEQFF

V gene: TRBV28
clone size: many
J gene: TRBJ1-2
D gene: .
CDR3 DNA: TGTGCCAGCAGTTCCTATTCCACCTATGGCTACACCTTC
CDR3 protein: CASSSYSTYGYTF

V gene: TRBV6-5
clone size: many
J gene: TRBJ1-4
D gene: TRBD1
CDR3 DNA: TGTGCCAGCAGTTACCAGACAGGGGCAATTGAAAAACTGTTTTTT
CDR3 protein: CASSYQTGAIEKLFF

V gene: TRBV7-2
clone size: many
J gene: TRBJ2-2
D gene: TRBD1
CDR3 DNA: TGTGCCAGCAGATGGACAGGGGGAAGGGAGAACACCGGGGAGCTGTTTTTT
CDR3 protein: CASRWTGGRENTGELFF